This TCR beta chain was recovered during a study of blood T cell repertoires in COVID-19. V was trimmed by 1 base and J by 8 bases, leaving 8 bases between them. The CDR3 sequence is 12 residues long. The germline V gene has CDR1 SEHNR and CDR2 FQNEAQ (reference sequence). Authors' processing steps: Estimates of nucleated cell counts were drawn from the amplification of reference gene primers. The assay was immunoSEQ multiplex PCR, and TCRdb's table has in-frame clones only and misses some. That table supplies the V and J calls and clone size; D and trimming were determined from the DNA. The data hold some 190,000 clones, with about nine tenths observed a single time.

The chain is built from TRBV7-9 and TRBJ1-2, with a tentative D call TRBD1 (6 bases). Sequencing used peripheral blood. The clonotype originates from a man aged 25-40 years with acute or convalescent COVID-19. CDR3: CASSLDREGYTF. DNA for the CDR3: TGTGCCAGCAGCTTAGACAGGGAGGGCTACACCTTC. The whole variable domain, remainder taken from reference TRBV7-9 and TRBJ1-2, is DTGVSQNPRHKITKRGQNVTFRCDPISEHNRLYWYRQTLGQGPEFLTYFQNEAQLEKSRLLSDRFSAERPKGSFSTLEIQRTEQGDSAMYLCASSLDREGYTFGSGTRLTVV.